This T cell receptor beta chain comes out of a study of blood T cell repertoires in COVID-19. Overall study context: COVID-19 samples collected from the United States, Italy and Spain covered acute and convalescent phases. The analysed material was cDNA or gDNA that came from T cells, B-cell-depleted T cells, or PBMCs.

In the original analysis: Amplification of reference gene primers provided the estimated nucleated cell counts. The repertoire was sequenced with immunoSEQ multiplex PCR; TCRdb's copy has only in-frame clones and lacks some. The V and J calls and the clone size are those of that table, but D and trimming were determined from the DNA. The sample has about 78,000 clones, 60% to 80% seen once. This CDR3 has 17 amino acids. The ends lost 1 base at V and 9 bases at J; junction bases unmatched: 11. In germline, CDR1 is LGHDT, CDR2 YNNKEL (reference sequence). Sequenced input: peripheral blood. V usage is TRBV3-1 (or the pseudogene TRBV3-2) and J usage is TRBJ2-1, with 11 bases aligning to TRBD2. The TCR originated in a human donor in a cohort sampled during active COVID-19. The CDR3 DNA reads as TGTGCCAGCAGCCAAGGTTTTTTAGCGGGGGGGCTGGTTGAGCAGTTCTTC. This gives the protein CASSQGFLAGGLVEQFF.